This T cell receptor beta chain was recorded in a study of identifying expanded T cells in peripheral blood. Profiled with immunoSEQ multiplex PCR; TCRdb holds only in-frame clones, not every one. The data show around 100,000 clones, with about 83% seen just once and about 17% held by the top ten. CDR3 size: 15 residues. V lost 0 bases and J 2 bases, leaving 8 bases between the germline ends. The germline CDR1 and CDR2 sequences are LGHNA and YNFKEQ. This clone appeared once. The sequencing sample was made of blood. The source of this sequence is a person aged 18 to 75 in good health. The chain couples TRBV4-2 to TRBJ1-5, with unresolved D. This CDR3 is CASSQDGTGNQPQHF. The CDR3 coding sequence is TGTGCCAGCAGCCAAGACGGCACGGGCAATCAGCCCCAGCATTTT.